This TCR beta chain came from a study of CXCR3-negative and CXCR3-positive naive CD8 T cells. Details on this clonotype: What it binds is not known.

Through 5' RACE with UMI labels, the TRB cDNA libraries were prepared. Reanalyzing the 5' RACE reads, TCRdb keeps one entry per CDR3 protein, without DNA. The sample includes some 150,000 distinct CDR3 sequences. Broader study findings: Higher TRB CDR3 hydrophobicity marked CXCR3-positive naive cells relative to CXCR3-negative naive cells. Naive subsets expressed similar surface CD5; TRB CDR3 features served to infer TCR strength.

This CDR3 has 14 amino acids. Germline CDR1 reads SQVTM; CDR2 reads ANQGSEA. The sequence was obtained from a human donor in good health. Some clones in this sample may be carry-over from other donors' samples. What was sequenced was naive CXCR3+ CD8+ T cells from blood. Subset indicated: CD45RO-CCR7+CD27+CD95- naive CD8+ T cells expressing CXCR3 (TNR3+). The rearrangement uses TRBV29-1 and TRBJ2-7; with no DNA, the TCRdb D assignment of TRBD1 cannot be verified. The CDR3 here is CSVSPGQGGYEQYF.